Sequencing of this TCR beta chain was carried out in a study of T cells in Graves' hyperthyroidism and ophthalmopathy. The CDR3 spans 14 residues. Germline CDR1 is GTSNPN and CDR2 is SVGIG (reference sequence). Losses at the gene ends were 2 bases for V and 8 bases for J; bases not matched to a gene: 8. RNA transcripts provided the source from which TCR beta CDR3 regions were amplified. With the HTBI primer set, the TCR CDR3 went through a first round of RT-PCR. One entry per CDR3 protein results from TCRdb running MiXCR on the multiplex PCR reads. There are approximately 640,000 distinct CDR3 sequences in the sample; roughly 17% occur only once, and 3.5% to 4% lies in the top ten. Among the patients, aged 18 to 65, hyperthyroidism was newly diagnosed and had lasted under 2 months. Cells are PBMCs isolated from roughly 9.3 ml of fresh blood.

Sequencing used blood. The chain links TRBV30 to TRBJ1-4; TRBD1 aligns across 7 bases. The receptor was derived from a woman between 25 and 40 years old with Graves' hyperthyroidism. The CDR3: CAWSLGRGAEKLFF. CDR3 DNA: TGTGCCTGGAGTTTGGGCAGGGGGGCGGAAAAACTGTTTTTT.